The clone carrying this T cell receptor beta chain was seen just once. The sample belongs to a study of blood T cell repertoires in COVID-19. In the authors' methods: Nucleated cell counts were estimated from reference gene primer amplification. Sequencing used immunoSEQ multiplex PCR; TCRdb keeps in-frame clones, though not all of them. The V and J calls and the clone size are those of that table, but D and trimming were determined from the DNA. The table has some 200,000 clones, 75% to 90% seen once; the top ten hold approximately 2.1%. Germline values: CDR1 MNHEY, CDR2 SMNVEV (reference sequence). Germline trimming cut 2 bases from V and 4 bases from J; bases unmatched to any gene: 3. The CDR3 length is 14 residues. Participants spanned ages about 18 to 89 years and resided in around 25 US areas. Cohort allocation depended upon clinical history that participants reported. Each recovered donor of Cohort 3 presented with two negative PCRs, clearance, or symptom resolution.

The chain is built from TRBV27 and TRBJ1-1; 8 bases are a match to TRBD1. The material sequenced was PBMCs or T cells enriched from blood (not recorded which). The source of this sequence is a woman in her 30s who had recovered from COVID-19. This chain's CDR3 is CASSLQGAGTEAFF. The CDR3 DNA is TGTGCCAGCAGTTTACAGGGGGCGGGCACTGAAGCTTTCTTT.